This T cell receptor (beta chain) was obtained from a study of monozygotic twins with inflammatory bowel disease. Regarding the study as a whole: IBD patients displayed reduced TCRbeta diversity (inverse Simpson) when set against healthy co-twins. Repertoire similarity did not differ between concordant and discordant twins, possibly owing to limited power.

As for this clonotype: The antigen is not known.

For each CDR3 protein, TCRdb gives one entry from its re-call of the 5' RACE reads, without DNA. Here the sample table reports roughly 330,000 distinct CDR3 sequences. The TCR comes from a human donor with ulcerative colitis or Crohn's disease, or a healthy co-twin of an affected twin (not recorded which). The sample consisted of blood.

The CDR3 is CASSLRAEGSIDYGYTF. V is TRBV12-3 or TRBV12-4 and J is TRBJ1-2; TCRdb reports TRBD1, a call that lacks DNA to check it against. CDR3 length: 17 residues.